This TCR beta chain emerged from a study of T cells in localized non-small cell lung cancer. General observations from the study: Uninvolved adjacent lung had more T cell clonality than any other tissue, topping tumor. The study linked higher blood T cell density to longer overall survival. Adjacent lung was found to contain a median approximately 50 of the top 100 tumor clones.

Sequencing was performed with immunoSEQ multiplex PCR; in TCRdb, only in-frame clones are kept and a portion is missing. In the table there are fewer than 35,000 clones, around 84% of which are singletons. Germline trimming cut 8 bases from V and 3 bases from J; bases unmatched to any gene: 12. This CDR3 region has 15 residues. Germline CDR1 LNHNV, CDR2 YYDKDF (reference sequence). This clone occurred a few times. Its antigen is currently unknown. The receptor's source is a male donor older than 55 with stage III lung adenocarcinoma. The material sequenced was peripheral blood, taken before any cancer treatment. This sequence joins TRBV15 and TRBJ1-2; 7 bases fit TRBD1. The CDR3 DNA reads TGTGCCACCCGGGGACAGCACAATAGCTACTATGGCTACACCTTC. Its protein is CATRGQHNSYYGYTF.